The next 18 T cell receptor beta chains were all read from a single sample in a study of blood T cell repertoires in COVID-19. Libraries were prepared by immunoSEQ multiplex PCR; TCRdb keeps only in-frame clonotypes and omits some of them. The profile covers some 300,000 clones, with 75% to 90% appearing a single time and under 15% taken by the ten largest. Input material: peripheral blood. The receptors stem from a woman between 65 and 79 years old with COVID-19, enrolled during active disease.

The V and J genes are TRBV28 and TRBJ1-1, with TRBD1 as a possible D gene (5 bases). CDR1 MDHEN and CDR2 SYDVKM come from the germline V gene. Trimming left V 3 bases short and J 0 bases short, with 11 bases between. The CDR3 runs 15 residues. The CDR3 loop reads CASSLAGRMNTEAFF. The CDR3 DNA reads as TGTGCCAGCAGTTTGGCAGGGCGCATGAACACTGAAGCTTTCTTT.

This chain connects TRBV12-5 to TRBJ1-5; possible D gene TRBD1, 6 bases. V gave up 1 base and J gave up 5 bases, with 9 bases separating them. This CDR3 contains 14 residues. The V gene's germline CDR1 is LGHNT and CDR2 FRNRAP. As DNA, the CDR3 is TGTGCTAGTGGTTTGGGACAGGTCGATCAGCCCCAGCATTTT. It is translated as CASGLGQVDQPQHF.

As to this clone: One junction end disagrees with the germline gene, perhaps due to a read error. The chain employs TRBV12-3 or TRBV12-4 and TRBJ2-2; D gene ambiguous. The CDR3 totals 13 residues. The CDR3, as DNA: TGTGCCAGCCGTTTTTCTGGCGGCGGGGAGCTGTTTTTT. Its translation: CASRFSGGGELFF.

Turning to this clone: This sample also contains other DNA sequences that code for the same CDR3. V is TRBV5-1 and J is TRBJ2-5; possible D gene TRBD2, 6 bases. CDR3 length equals 15 residues. With 0 bases removed from V and 2 bases from J, the gap between germline ends came to 11 bases. The germline CDR1 and CDR2 sequences are SGHRS and YFSETQ. DNA of the CDR3: TGCGCCAGCAGCTTGGCCGGCGGGGTTCAAGAGACCCAGTACTTC. Its translation is CASSLAGGVQETQYF. The variable domain in full, with the rest retrieved from reference TRBV5-1 and TRBJ2-5, is KAGVTQTPRYLIKTRGQQVTLSCSPISGHRSVSWYQQTPGQGLQFLFEYFSETQRNKGNFPGRFSGRQFSNSRSEMNVSTLELGDSALYLCASSLAGGVQETQYFGPGTRLLVL.

V and J are TRBV6-1 and TRBJ1-3; TRBD1 aligns across 7 bases. Germline V gene data show CDR1 as MNHNS and CDR2 as SASEGT. This CDR3 comprises 15 residues. The V segment lost 3 bases and the J segment 0 bases; nucleotides outside the gene matches: 2. The DNA of the CDR3 is TGTGCCAGCAGTGAGGGACAGAGCTCTGGAAACACCATATATTTT. This translates into CASSEGQSSGNTIYF.

V gene TRBV10-3 combines with J gene TRBJ2-3; 7 bases are a match to TRBD1. J lost 0 bases, V lost 10 bases, and 7 bases had no gene match. This CDR3 region has 14 residues. The germline V gene has CDR1 ENHRY and CDR2 SYGVKD. The CDR3 spells CATGQASSTDTQYF. As DNA, the CDR3 is TGTGCCACCGGACAGGCTTCTAGCACAGATACGCAGTATTTT.

The chain uses TRBV6-5 and TRBJ1-4, with a weak D call TRBD1 (6 bases). Looked up from germline, CDR1 is MNHEY and CDR2 is SVGAGI. The CDR3 is 14 amino acids. V lost 8 bases, J lost 7 bases, and 17 bases lay in between. The CDR3 nucleotides are TGTGCCAGCCGATGGACAGATGATGGTGAAAAACTGTTTTTT. It translates to CASRWTDDGEKLFF.

The V and J genes are TRBV4-1 and TRBJ2-7; 12 positions agree with TRBD1. The CDR3 is made up of 16 amino acids. J was trimmed by 7 bases and V by 2 bases; bases with no gene match: 9. Germline V gene sequence: CDR1 MGHRA, CDR2 YSYEKL. DNA for the CDR3: TGCGCCAGCAGCCAAACCCCGGGACAGGGGGCGCAAGAGCAGTACTTC. Protein sequence: CASSQTPGQGAQEQYF.

The CDR3 sequence is CASSDGRNNEQFF. In DNA form, the CDR3 reads TGTGCCAGCAGTGATGGCAGAAACAATGAGCAGTTCTTC. The rearrangement links TRBV2 to TRBJ2-1; D is unclear. Germline V gene data show CDR1 as SNHLY and CDR2 as FYNNEI. The CDR3 consists of 13 residues. The V and J ends lost 3 bases and 5 bases respectively, with 8 bases between them.

The chain has TRBV13 and TRBJ1-2; 9 bases agree with TRBD1. Looked up from germline, CDR1 is PRHDT and CDR2 is FYEKMQ (reference sequence). V was pared by 5 bases and J by 4 bases, with 17 bases of the junction left unmatched. The length of the CDR3 is 18 residues. For the CDR3, the DNA is TGTGCCAGCAGCCTTGAGAGGGACAGGGTAATTGGAAGCTATGGCTACACCTTC. This translates into CASSLERDRVIGSYGYTF.

The chain uses TRBV19 and TRBJ2-3; D gene ambiguous. Germline assignment: CDR1 LNHDA and CDR2 SQIVND (reference sequence). Trimming left V 6 bases short and J 4 bases short, with 11 bases between. This CDR3 is 13 amino acids long. DNA of the CDR3: TGTGCCAGTAGCCCTCTTCGGTCAGATACGCAGTATTTT. This codes for CASSPLRSDTQYF.

The chain has TRBV9 and TRBJ1-1; D might be TRBD1 (5 bases). There are 12 residues in the CDR3. V was trimmed by 0 bases and J by 8 bases, leaving 8 bases between them. Germline V lookup: CDR1 SGDLS, CDR2 YYNGEE. Written as DNA, the CDR3 is TGTGCCAGCAGCGTAGAGGGGCGGGAAGCTTTCTTT. Protein: CASSVEGREAFF.

V usage is TRBV7-6 and J usage is TRBJ1-2; unclear D gene. The CDR3 sequence is 17 residues long. Between the trimmed V and J ends, which lost 0 bases and 0 bases, there was a span of 14 bases. CDR1 and CDR2 (germline): SGHVS, FNYEAQ. CDR3 in DNA: TGTGCCAGCAGCTTAGCGGAGGGTGGCGGAGCTAACTATGGCTACACCTTC. It codes for CASSLAEGGGANYGYTF.

V gene TRBV3-1 (or the pseudogene TRBV3-2) combines with J gene TRBJ1-1, with a weak D call TRBD1 (6 bases). V was cut by 4 bases and J by 2 bases, with 14 bases left in between. Germline CDR1 reads LGHDT; CDR2 reads YNNKEL (reference sequence). The CDR3 runs to 15 residues. The CDR3 DNA is TGTGCCAGCAGCCGGGGAGGGACACTAAACACTGAAGCTTTCTTT. This codes for CASSRGGTLNTEAFF.

CDR3 DNA sequence: TGCGCCAGCAGTCAATGGGGCAGCTCTGGAAACACCATATATTTT. Encoded protein: CASSQWGSSGNTIYF. V and J are TRBV23-1 and TRBJ1-3; TRBD1 is a possible D gene (5 bases). TRBV23-1 is an open reading frame, and its role is uncertain. Trimming took 1 base from V and 0 from J, leaving 7 bases between them. The CDR3 covers 15 residues.

The chain uses TRBV27 and TRBJ2-7; the D is unclear. From germline, CDR1 is MNHEY and CDR2 SMNVEV (reference sequence). This CDR3 region has 10 residues. V was trimmed by 9 bases and J by 4 bases, leaving 7 bases between them. The CDR3 is CARRSYEQYF. The CDR3 region has the DNA TGTGCCAGACGGTCGTACGAGCAGTACTTC.

The genes are TRBV5-1 and TRBJ1-2, with D perhaps TRBD1 (6 bases). Trimming took off 3 bases at V and 8 bases at J, with 14 bases between the two ends. Germline V CDR1 and CDR2: SGHRS, YFSETQ. This CDR3 contains 13 residues. The DNA of the CDR3 is TGCGCCAGCAGCTCCATGGACAGCAGCGGCTACACCTTC. It yields the protein CASSSMDSSGYTF.

The genes are TRBV19 and TRBJ1-2; D unresolved. The CDR3 is 15 amino acids. Per germline, CDR1 LNHDA and CDR2 SQIVND (reference sequence). V was cut by 6 bases and J by 0 bases, with 14 bases left in between. The chain's CDR3 is CASSFDDTANYGYTF. The CDR3 region has the DNA TGTGCCAGTAGCTTTGATGATACAGCTAACTATGGCTACACCTTC.